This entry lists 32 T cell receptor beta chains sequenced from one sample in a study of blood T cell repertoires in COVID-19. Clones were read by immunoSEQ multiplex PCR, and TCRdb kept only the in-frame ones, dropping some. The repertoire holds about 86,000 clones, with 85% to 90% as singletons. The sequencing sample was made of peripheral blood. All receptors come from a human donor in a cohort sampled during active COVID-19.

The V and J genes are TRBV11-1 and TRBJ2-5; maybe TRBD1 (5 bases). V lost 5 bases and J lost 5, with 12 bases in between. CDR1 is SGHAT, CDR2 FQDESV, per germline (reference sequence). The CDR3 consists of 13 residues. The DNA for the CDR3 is TGTGCCAGCAGCACCAGGGTGTTGGAGACCCAGTACTTC. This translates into CASSTRVLETQYF.

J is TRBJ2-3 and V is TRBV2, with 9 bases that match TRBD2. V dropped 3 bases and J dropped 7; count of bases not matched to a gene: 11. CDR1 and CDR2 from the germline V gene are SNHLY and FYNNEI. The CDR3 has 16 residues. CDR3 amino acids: CASSEGETSGRNTQYF. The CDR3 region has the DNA TGTGCCAGCAGTGAGGGTGAGACTAGCGGTCGCAATACGCAGTATTTT. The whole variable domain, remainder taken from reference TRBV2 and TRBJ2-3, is EPEVTQTPSHQVTQMGQEVILRCVPISNHLYFYWYRQILGQKVEFLVSFYNNEISEKSEIFDDQFSVERPDGSNFTLKIRSTKLEDSAMYFCASSEGETSGRNTQYFGPGTRLTVL.

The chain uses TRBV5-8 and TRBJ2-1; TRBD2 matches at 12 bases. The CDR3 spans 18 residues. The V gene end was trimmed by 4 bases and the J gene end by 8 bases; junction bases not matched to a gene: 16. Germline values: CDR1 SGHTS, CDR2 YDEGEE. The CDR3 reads CASSTSLTSGRRGHEQFF. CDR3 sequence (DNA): TGTGCCAGCAGCACTTCCCTGACTAGCGGGAGAAGGGGGCATGAGCAGTTCTTC.

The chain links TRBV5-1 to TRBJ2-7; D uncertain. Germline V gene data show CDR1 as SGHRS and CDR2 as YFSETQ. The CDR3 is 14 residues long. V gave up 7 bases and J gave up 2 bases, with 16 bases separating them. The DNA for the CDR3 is TGCGCCAGCGCGCGGTCTGGAAGCGCCTACGAGCAGTACTTC. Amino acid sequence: CASARSGSAYEQYF.

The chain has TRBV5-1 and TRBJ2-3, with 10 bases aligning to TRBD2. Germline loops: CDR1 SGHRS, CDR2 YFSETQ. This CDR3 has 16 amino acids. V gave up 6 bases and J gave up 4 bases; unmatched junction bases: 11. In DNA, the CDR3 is TGCGCCAGCAAACCCCAACTAGCGGGAAGGGCAGATACGCAGTATTTT. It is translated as CASKPQLAGRADTQYF.

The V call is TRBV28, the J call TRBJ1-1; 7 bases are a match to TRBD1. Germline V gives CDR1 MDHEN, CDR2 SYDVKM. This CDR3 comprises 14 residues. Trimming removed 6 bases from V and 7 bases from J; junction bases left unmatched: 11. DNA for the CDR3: TGTGCCAGCAGCCGATCCGGGACAGTTTATGAAGCTTTCTTT. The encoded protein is CASSRSGTVYEAFF.

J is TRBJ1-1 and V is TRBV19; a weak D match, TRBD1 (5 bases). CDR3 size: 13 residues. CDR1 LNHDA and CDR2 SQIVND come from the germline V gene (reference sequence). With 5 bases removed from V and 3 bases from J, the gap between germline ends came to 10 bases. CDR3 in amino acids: CASSPGGHTEAFF. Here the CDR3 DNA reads TGTGCCAGTAGTCCCGGGGGACACACTGAAGCTTTCTTT.

CDR3 sequence (DNA): TGTGCCAGCAGTATCATCGGGACTAGCGGGAGAGGAGATACGCAGTATTTT. It codes for CASSIIGTSGRGDTQYF. This chain uses TRBV27 with TRBJ2-3; TRBD2 agrees at 14 bases. V dropped 5 bases and J dropped 5; count of bases not matched to a gene: 9. Germline values: CDR1 MNHEY, CDR2 SMNVEV (reference sequence). The CDR3 sequence is 17 residues long.

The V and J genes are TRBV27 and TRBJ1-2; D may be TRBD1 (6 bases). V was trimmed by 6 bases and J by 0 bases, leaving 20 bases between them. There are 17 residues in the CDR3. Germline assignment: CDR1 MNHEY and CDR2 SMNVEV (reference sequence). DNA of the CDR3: TGTGCCAGCAGGGGAAGATTACAGGGAACCTCTAACTATGGCTACACCTTC. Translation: CASRGRLQGTSNYGYTF.

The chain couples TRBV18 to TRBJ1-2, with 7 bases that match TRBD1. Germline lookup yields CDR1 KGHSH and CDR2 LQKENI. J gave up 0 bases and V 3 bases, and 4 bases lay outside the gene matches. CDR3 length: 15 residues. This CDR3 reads CASSPTGVPNYGYTF. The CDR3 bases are TGTGCCAGCTCACCTACAGGGGTCCCTAACTATGGCTACACCTTC.

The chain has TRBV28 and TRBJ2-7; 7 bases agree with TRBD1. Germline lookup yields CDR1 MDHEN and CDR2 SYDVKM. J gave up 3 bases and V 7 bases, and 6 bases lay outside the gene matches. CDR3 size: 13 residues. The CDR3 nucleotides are TGTGCCAGCAACCCCGGGACAGACTACGAGCAGTACTTC. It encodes CASNPGTDYEQYF. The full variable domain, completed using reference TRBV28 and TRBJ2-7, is DVKVTQSSRYLVKRTGEKVFLECVQDMDHENMFWYRQDPGLGLRLIYFSYDVKMKEKGDIPEGYSVSREKKERFSLILESASTNQTSMYLCASNPGTDYEQYFGPGTRLTVT.

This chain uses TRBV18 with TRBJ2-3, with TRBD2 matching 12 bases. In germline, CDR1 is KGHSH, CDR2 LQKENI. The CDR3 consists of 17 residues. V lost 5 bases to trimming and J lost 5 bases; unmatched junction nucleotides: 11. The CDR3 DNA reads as TGTGCCAGCTCATCCACAGGACTAGCGGGGACGCTAGATACGCAGTATTTT. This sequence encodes CASSSTGLAGTLDTQYF. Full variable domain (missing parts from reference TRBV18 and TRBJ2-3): NAGVMQNPRHLVRRRGQEARLRCSPMKGHSHVYWYRQLPEEGLKFMVYLQKENIIDESGMPKERFSAEFPKEGPSILRIQQVVRGDSAAYFCASSSTGLAGTLDTQYFGPGTRLTVL.

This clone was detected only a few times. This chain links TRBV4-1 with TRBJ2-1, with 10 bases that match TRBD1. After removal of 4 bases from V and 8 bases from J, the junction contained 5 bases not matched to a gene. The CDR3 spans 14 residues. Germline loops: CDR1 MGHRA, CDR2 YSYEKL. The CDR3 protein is CASSPRDRGYEQFF. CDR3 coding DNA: TGCGCCAGCAGCCCCCGGGACAGGGGCTATGAGCAGTTCTTC.

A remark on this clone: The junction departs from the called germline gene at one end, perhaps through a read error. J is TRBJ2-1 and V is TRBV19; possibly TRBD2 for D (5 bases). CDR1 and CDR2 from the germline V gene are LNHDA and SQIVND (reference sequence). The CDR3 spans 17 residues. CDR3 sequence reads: CASSVDSGLGGYNEQFF. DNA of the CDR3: TGTGCCAGTAGTGTAGACTCTGGACTGGGCGGCTACAATGAGCAGTTCTTC.

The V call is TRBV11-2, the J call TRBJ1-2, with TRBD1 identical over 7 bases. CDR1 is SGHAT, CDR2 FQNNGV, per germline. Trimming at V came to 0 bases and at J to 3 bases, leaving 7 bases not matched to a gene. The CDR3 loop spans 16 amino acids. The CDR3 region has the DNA TGTGCCAGCAGCTTAGATCGAGGCAGGGGGGACTATGGCTACACCTTC. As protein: CASSLDRGRGDYGYTF.

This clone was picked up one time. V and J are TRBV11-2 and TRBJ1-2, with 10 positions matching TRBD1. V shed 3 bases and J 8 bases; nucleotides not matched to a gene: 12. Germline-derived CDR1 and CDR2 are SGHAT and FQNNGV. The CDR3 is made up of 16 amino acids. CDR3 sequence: CASSFYRGQGRGGYTF. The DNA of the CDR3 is TGTGCCAGCAGCTTTTACCGGGGACAGGGGAGGGGAGGCTACACCTTC.

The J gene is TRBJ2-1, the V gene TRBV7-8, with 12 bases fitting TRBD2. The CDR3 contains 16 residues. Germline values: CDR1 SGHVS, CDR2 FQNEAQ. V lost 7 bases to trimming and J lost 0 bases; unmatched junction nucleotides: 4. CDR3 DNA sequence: TGTGCCAGCATCGGGACTAGCGGGTTCTCCTACAATGAGCAGTTCTTC. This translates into CASIGTSGFSYNEQFF.

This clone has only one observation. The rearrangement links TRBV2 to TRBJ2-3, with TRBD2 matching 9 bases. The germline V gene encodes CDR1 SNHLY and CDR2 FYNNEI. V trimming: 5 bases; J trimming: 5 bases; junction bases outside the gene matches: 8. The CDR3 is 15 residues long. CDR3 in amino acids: CASSLAGPSGDTQYF. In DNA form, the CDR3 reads TGTGCCAGCAGTCTAGCGGGGCCCAGCGGAGATACGCAGTATTTT.

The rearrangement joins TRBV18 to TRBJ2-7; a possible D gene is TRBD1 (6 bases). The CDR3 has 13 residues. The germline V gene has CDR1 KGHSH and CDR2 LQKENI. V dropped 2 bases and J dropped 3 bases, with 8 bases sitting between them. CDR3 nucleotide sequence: TGTGCCAGCTCACCAGTCAGGGGCTACGAGCAGTACTTC. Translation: CASSPVRGYEQYF.

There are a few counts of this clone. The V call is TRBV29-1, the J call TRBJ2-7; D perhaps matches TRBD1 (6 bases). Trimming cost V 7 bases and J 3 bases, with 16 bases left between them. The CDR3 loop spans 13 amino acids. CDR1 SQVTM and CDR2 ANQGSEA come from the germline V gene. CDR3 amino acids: CSALGQGLYEQYF. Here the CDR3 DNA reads TGCAGCGCCCTGGGGCAGGGGCTCTACGAGCAGTACTTC.

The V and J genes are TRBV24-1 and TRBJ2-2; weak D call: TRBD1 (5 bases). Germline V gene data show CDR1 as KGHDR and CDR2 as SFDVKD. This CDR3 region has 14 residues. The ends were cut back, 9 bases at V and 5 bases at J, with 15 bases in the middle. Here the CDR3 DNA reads TGTGCCACCGCTGGGCAGGGTAGGACCGGGGAGCTGTTTTTT. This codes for CATAGQGRTGELFF.

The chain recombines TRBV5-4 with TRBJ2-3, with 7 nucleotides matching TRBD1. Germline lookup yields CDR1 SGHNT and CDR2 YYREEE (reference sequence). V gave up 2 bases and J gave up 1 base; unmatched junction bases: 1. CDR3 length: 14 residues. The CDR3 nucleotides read TGTGCCAGCAGCTTTGACAGGGGCACAGATACGCAGTATTTT. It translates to CASSFDRGTDTQYF.

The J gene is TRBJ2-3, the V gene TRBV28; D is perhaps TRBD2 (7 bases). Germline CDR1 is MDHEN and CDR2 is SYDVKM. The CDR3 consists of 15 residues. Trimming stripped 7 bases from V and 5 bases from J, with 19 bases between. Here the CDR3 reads CASTIVGGGRDTQYF. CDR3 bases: TGTGCCAGCACTATAGTGGGAGGGGGAAGAGATACGCAGTATTTT.

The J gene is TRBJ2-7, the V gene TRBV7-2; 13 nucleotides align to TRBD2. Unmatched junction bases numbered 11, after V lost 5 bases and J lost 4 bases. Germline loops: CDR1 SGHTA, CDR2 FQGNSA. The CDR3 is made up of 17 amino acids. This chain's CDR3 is CASSPGLAGVPGYEQYF. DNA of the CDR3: TGTGCCAGCAGCCCCGGACTAGCGGGAGTCCCCGGGTACGAGCAGTACTTC.

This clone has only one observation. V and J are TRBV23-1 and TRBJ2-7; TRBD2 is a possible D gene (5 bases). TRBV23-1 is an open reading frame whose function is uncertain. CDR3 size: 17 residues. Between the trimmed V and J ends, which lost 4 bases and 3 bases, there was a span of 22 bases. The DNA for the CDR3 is TGCGCCAGCAGTCCCAACAGCGGTTGGCCCGTTTACTACGAGCAGTACTTC. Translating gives CASSPNSGWPVYYEQYF.

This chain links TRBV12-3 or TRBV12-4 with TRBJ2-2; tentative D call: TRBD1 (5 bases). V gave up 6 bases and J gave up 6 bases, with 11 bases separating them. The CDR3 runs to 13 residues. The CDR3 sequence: CASSSIGAGELFF. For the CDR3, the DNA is TGTGCCAGCAGCTCCATAGGGGCCGGGGAGCTGTTTTTT.

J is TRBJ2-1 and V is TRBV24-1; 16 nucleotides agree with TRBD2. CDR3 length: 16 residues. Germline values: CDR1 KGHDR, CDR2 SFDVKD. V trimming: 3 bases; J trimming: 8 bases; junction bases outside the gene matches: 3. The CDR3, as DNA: TGTGCCACCAGTGATAGGGGACTAGCGGGAGGGGATGAGCAGTTCTTC. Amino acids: CATSDRGLAGGDEQFF.

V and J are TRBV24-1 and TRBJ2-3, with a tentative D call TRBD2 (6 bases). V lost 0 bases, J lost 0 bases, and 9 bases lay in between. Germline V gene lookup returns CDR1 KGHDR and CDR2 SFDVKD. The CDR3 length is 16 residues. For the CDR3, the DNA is TGTGCCACCAGTGATTTGTGGGGGACTAGCACAGATACGCAGTATTTT. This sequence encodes CATSDLWGTSTDTQYF.

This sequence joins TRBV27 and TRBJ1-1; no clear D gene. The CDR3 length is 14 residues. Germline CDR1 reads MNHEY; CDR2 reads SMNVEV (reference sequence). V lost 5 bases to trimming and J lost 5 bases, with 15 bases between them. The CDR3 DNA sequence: TGTGCCAGCAGTCCCCAGGAGAGGAGGACTGAAGCTTTCTTT. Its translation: CASSPQERRTEAFF.

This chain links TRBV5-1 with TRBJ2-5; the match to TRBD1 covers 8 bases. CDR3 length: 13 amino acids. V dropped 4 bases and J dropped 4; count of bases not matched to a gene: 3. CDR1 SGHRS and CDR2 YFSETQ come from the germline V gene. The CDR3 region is CASSPGQGETQYF. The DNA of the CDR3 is TGCGCCAGCAGCCCCGGACAGGGAGAGACCCAGTACTTC.

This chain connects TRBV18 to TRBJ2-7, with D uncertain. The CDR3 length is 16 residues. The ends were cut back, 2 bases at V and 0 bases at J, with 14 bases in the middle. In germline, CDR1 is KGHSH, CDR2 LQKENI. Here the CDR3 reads CASSPGRVGSSYEQYF. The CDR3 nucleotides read TGTGCCAGCTCACCAGGTCGTGTCGGTAGCTCCTACGAGCAGTACTTC.

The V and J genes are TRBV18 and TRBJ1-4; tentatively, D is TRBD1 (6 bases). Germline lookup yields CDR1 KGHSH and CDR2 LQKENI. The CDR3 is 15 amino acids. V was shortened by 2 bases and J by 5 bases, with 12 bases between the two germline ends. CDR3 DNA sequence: TGTGCCAGCTCACCATTTTACAGGGAAAATGAAAAACTGTTTTTT. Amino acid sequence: CASSPFYRENEKLFF.